This T cell receptor beta chain appears in the sequencing data of a study of regulatory T cells in long-lasting Graves disease. Findings of the study overall: New patients shared around 980 public clonotypes, and persistent patients shared more, with under 3,000. Repertoires from persistent disease leaned toward TRBV28, TRBJ1-2 and TRBJ2-5.

Regarding time point: newly diagnosed GD, antithyroid drugs for less than 3 months. Construction of the TCR library relied on RNA isolated from PBMCs. Patients were from an endocrinology department in Xi'an, China. This clonotype was counted between two and nine times. What it binds is not known. Per the germline V gene, CDR1 is DFQATT and CDR2 is SNEGSKA (reference sequence). The CDR3 totals 12 residues. The V end lost 4 bases, the J end lost 6 bases, and 10 bases lay between the germline ends. TCR beta libraries were built with iRepertoire HTBI primers and Arm-PCR of CDR3 regions. MiXCR, run by TCRdb on the multiplex PCR reads, gives a single entry per CDR3 protein. Seen here are a few hundred thousand distinct CDR3 sequences, approximately 14% observed once, and the top ten hold about 15%. These same data were also listed under a study on T cells in Graves' hyperthyroidism and ophthalmopathy. That work states: When ophthalmopathy did not progress within 18 months, Graves' hyperthyroidism was considered stable.

The chain links TRBV20-1 to TRBJ1-5; maybe TRBD1 (5 bases). The sequencing used peripheral blood mononuclear cells (PBMCs), collected at new diagnosis, from a patient treated with antithyroid drugs. This sequence was found in a woman aged 45 to 65 with Graves disease. CDR3 in amino acids: CSAKGGVQPQHF. The CDR3 bases are TGCAGTGCTAAGGGAGGGGTTCAGCCCCAGCATTTT.